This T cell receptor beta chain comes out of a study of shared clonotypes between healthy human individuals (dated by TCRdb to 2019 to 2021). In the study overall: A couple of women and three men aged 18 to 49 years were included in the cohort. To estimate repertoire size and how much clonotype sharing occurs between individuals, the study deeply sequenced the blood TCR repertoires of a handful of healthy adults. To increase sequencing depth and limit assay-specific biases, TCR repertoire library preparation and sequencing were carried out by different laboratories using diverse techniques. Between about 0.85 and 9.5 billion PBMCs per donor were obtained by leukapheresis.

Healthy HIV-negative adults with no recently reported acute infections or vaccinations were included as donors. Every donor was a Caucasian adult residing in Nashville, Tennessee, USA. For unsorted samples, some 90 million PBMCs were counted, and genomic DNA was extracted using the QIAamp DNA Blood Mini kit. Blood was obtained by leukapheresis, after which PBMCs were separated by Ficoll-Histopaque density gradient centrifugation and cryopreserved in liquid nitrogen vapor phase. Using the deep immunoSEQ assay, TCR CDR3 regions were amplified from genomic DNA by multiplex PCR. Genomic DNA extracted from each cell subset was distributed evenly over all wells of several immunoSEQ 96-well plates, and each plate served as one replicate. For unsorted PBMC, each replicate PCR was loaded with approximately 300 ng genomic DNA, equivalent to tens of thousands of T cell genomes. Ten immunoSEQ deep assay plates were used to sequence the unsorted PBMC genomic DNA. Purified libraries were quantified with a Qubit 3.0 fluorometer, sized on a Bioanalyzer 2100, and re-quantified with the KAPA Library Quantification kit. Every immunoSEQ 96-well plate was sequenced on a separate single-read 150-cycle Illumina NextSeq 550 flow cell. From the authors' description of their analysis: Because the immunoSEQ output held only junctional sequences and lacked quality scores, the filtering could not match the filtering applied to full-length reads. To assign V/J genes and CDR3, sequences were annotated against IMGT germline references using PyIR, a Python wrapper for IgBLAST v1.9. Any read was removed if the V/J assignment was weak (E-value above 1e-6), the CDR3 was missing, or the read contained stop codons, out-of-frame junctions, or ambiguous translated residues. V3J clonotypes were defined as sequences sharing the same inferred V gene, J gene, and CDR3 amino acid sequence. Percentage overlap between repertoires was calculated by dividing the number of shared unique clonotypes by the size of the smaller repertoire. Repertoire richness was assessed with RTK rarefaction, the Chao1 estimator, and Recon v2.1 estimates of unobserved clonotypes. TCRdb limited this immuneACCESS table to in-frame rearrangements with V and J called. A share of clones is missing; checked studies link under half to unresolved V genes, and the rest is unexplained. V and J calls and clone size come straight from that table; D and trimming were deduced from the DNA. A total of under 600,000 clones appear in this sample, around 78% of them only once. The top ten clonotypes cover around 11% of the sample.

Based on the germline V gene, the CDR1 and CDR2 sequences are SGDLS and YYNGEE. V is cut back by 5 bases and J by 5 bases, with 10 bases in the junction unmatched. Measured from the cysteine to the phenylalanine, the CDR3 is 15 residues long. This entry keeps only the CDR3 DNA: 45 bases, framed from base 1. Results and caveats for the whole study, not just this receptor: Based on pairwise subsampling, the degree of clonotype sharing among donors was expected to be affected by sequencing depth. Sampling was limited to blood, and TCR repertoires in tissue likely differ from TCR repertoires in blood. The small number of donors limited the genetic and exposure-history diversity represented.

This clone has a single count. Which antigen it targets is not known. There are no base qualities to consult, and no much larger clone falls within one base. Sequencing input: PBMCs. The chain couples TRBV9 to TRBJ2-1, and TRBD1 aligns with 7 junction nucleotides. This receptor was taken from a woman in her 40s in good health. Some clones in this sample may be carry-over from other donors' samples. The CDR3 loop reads CASSTGVRLDNEQFF. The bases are TGTGCCAGCAGTACAGGGGTTCGGTTGGACAATGAGCAGTTCTTC.